One and the same sample provided the 27 T cell receptor beta chains below, sequenced in a study of T cells in Graves' hyperthyroidism and ophthalmopathy. Amplification targeted TCR beta CDR3 regions from RNA transcripts. An initial round of RT-PCR targeting the TCR CDR3 relied on the HTBI primer set. One entry per CDR3 protein results from TCRdb running MiXCR on the multiplex PCR reads. The sample contains around 570,000 distinct CDR3 sequences, 20% of which appear only once. Sequencing used blood. The receptors come from a man aged 40-49 years with Graves' ophthalmopathy.

The J gene is TRBJ2-7, the V gene TRBV3-1, with D possibly TRBD1 on 6 matching bases. The germline V gene has CDR1 LGHDT and CDR2 YNNKEL (reference sequence). This CDR3 contains 19 residues. Between the trimmed V and J ends, which lost 1 base and 0 bases, there was a span of 22 bases. CDR3 amino acids: CASSQAPPFRGGSSYEQYF. CDR3 DNA sequence: TGTGCCAGCAGCCAAGCCCCTCCGTTTCGAGGGGGAAGCTCCTACGAGCAGTACTTC.

This clonotype showed up many times. The chain has TRBV11-1 and TRBJ1-5; D unresolved. The ends were cut back, 5 bases at V and 7 bases at J, with 12 bases in the middle. Germline CDR1 SGHAT, CDR2 FQDESV (reference sequence). The CDR3 extends over 13 amino acids. The CDR3 loop is CASSPSMGQPQHF. The DNA of the CDR3 is TGTGCCAGCAGCCCATCGATGGGGCAGCCCCAGCATTTT.

This clonotype was detected many times. The gene calls are TRBV20-1 and TRBJ2-7; the match to TRBD1 covers 9 bases. CDR1 and CDR2 (germline): DFQATT, SNEGSKA (reference sequence). V lost 2 bases to trimming and J lost 5 bases; unmatched junction nucleotides: 7. CDR3 length: 14 residues. DNA for the CDR3: TGCAGTGCTAGAAATGACAGGGGGGGGAACGAGCAGTACTTC. Its translation is CSARNDRGGNEQYF.

This clonotype was observed many times. The rearrangement links TRBV11-2 to TRBJ2-7; D might be TRBD1 (6 bases). In germline, CDR1 is SGHAT, CDR2 FQNNGV. The CDR3 consists of 14 residues. V shed 2 bases and J shed 2 bases, with 10 bases lying between them. CDR3 bases: TGTGCCAGCAGCTTACTACAGGGTACCTACGAGCAGTACTTC. Its translation is CASSLLQGTYEQYF.

The chain joins TRBV5-1 to TRBJ1-6; possible D gene TRBD1, 5 bases. Trimming left V 4 bases short and J 5 bases short, with 13 bases between. Germline V CDR1 and CDR2: SGHRS, YFSETQ. This CDR3 contains 15 residues. The CDR3 DNA is TGCGCCAGCAGCCTAGGACATTCGGATAATTCACCCCTCCACTTT. Protein product: CASSLGHSDNSPLHF.

This clonotype was counted many times. The CDR3 bases are TGTGCCAGCAGGACTAGCAGCAGGGAACAGTTCTTC. This translates into CASRTSSREQFF. This chain links TRBV12-3 or TRBV12-4 with TRBJ2-1; 7 bases fit TRBD2. This CDR3 contains 12 residues. The ends lost 6 bases at V and 13 bases at J; junction bases unmatched: 9.

There are many counts of this clonotype. J is TRBJ1-1 and V is TRBV18; D is possibly TRBD1 (6 bases). Looked up from germline, CDR1 is KGHSH and CDR2 is LQKENI. Trimming removed 5 bases at V and 3 bases at J, with 10 bases between. This CDR3 has 13 residues. CDR3 protein: CASSGYRDTEAFF. The CDR3 DNA is TGTGCCAGCTCAGGATACAGGGACACTGAAGCTTTCTTT.

This clonotype has a handful of counts. The CDR3 nucleotides read TGTGCCAGCAGCCCATGGGCTGCGGGGGGGGCCGACTCCAAAAACATTCAGTACTTC. Amino acid sequence: CASSPWAAGGADSKNIQYF. The rearrangement uses TRBV7-8 and TRBJ2-4; TRBD2 matches at 9 bases. J lost 2 bases, V lost 5 bases, and 16 bases had no gene match. The CDR3 extends over 19 amino acids. Germline values: CDR1 SGHVS, CDR2 FQNEAQ.

A word on this clonotype: A much larger clone lies one base from this, so it may be a read error. The genes are TRBV12-3 or TRBV12-4 and TRBJ2-5; D unresolved. This CDR3 spans 13 amino acids. The CDR3 sequence is CAGRRTIGETQYF. CDR3 DNA: TGTGCCGGCAGAAGGACCATAGGGGAGACCCAGTACTTC.

This clonotype was detected ten times or more. The V call is TRBV12-3 or TRBV12-4, the J call TRBJ2-5, with D perhaps TRBD2 (6 bases). This CDR3 is 15 amino acids long. The V end was cut by 6 bases, the J end by 6 bases, with 20 bases between. For the CDR3, the DNA is TGTGCCAGCAGCTCTGCAGGCGGGGCAGGGAAGACCCAGTACTTC. It specifies CASSSAGGAGKTQYF.

This clonotype was seen repeatedly, ten times or more. The genes are TRBV30 and TRBJ1-4; 7 bases match TRBD1. Germline CDR1 GTSNPN, CDR2 SVGIG (reference sequence). The CDR3 is 14 residues long. The V gene end was trimmed by 4 bases and the J gene end by 5 bases; junction bases not matched to a gene: 7. This CDR3 reads CAWNRQGGNEKLFF. CDR3 nucleotide sequence: TGTGCCTGGAATCGACAGGGTGGCAATGAAAAACTGTTTTTT.

The chain employs TRBV19 and TRBJ2-1, with D possibly being TRBD1 (6 bases). This CDR3 region has 13 residues. V lost 6 bases, J lost 4 bases, and 10 bases lay in between. Germline V gene sequence: CDR1 LNHDA, CDR2 SQIVND (reference sequence). CDR3 region: CASRGRGYNEQFF. In DNA, the CDR3 is TGTGCCAGTAGGGGCAGGGGATACAATGAGCAGTTCTTC.

This clonotype was counted ten times or more. V and J are TRBV5-1 and TRBJ2-1, with D maybe TRBD2 (6 bases). V shed 3 bases and J shed 0 bases, with 19 bases lying between them. The germline gives CDR1 SGHRS, CDR2 YFSETQ. The CDR3 is 18 residues long. CDR3 protein: CASSYNPLGGISYNEQFF. The CDR3 DNA reads as TGCGCCAGCAGCTATAACCCCCTCGGCGGGATCTCCTACAATGAGCAGTTCTTC.

This sequence joins TRBV20-1 and TRBJ1-1; 9 bases are a match to TRBD1. Germline CDR1 is DFQATT and CDR2 is SNEGSKA (reference sequence). With V trimmed by 6 bases and J by 1 base, 9 bases remained unmatched. The CDR3 runs to 15 residues. In DNA, the CDR3 is TGCAGTGCCCCTGGACAGGGGCCGGGGAACACTGAAGCTTTCTTT. Its protein product is CSAPGQGPGNTEAFF.

This clonotype was recorded at least ten times. V and J are TRBV28 and TRBJ2-3, with D perhaps matching TRBD1 or TRBD2 (5 bases each). Germline loops: CDR1 MDHEN, CDR2 SYDVKM. CDR3 length: 15 amino acids. V dropped 10 bases and J dropped 11 bases, with 28 bases sitting between them. The CDR3 sequence: CATGTGTARNEGQYF. In DNA, the CDR3 is TGTGCCACCGGGACGGGAACGGCGCGAAACGAGGGGCAGTATTTT. The variable domain in full, with the rest retrieved from reference TRBV28 and TRBJ2-3, is DVKVTQSSRYLVKRTGEKVFLECVQDMDHENMFWYRQDPGLGLRLIYFSYDVKMKEKGDIPEGYSVSREKKERFSLILESASTNQTSMYLCATGTGTARNEGQYFGPGTRLTVL.

The chain recombines TRBV24-1 with TRBJ1-2, with D maybe TRBD1 (5 bases). This CDR3 contains 16 residues. Trimming cost V 0 bases and J 3 bases, with 13 bases left between them. Germline-derived CDR1 and CDR2 are KGHDR and SFDVKD. The CDR3 DNA reads TGTGCCACCAGTGATTTGGGTCCTACAGGACACTATGGCTACACCTTC. Its protein is CATSDLGPTGHYGYTF.

This clonotype was counted between two and nine times. This chain connects TRBV20-1 to TRBJ1-4; D is undetermined. The CDR3 runs to 14 residues. Germline V lookup: CDR1 DFQATT, CDR2 SNEGSKA (reference sequence). Trimming pared 3 bases from V and 8 bases from J, leaving 16 bases between. CDR3 bases: TGCAGTGCTAGCGGGCCTTCAGGAGAGGAAAAACTGTTTTTT. Amino acid sequence: CSASGPSGEEKLFF.

This sequence joins TRBV4-1 and TRBJ2-1, with TRBD1 matching 8 bases. J was trimmed by 2 bases and V by 4 bases; bases with no gene match: 16. The CDR3 sequence is 19 residues long. CDR1 and CDR2 from the germline V gene are MGHRA and YSYEKL. The CDR3 is CASSPSTGAADMTYNEQFF. The CDR3 nucleotides read TGCGCCAGCAGCCCCTCGACAGGGGCCGCCGATATGACCTACAATGAGCAGTTCTTC.

This chain connects TRBV5-1 to TRBJ1-1, with unresolved D. This CDR3 spans 14 amino acids. V was shortened by 2 bases and J by 1 base, with 9 bases between the two germline ends. Germline loops: CDR1 SGHRS, CDR2 YFSETQ. CDR3 protein: CASSFFGENTEAFF. As DNA, the CDR3 is TGCGCCAGCAGCTTTTTCGGGGAGAACACTGAAGCTTTCTTT. Variable domain in full (rest from reference TRBV5-1 and TRBJ1-1): KAGVTQTPRYLIKTRGQQVTLSCSPISGHRSVSWYQQTPGQGLQFLFEYFSETQRNKGNFPGRFSGRQFSNSRSEMNVSTLELGDSALYLCASSFFGENTEAFFGQGTRLTVV.

This clonotype was seen only a few times. V gene TRBV24-1 combines with J gene TRBJ2-1; 10 bases fit TRBD2. CDR3 size: 16 residues. After removal of 5 bases from V and 5 bases from J, the junction contained 8 bases not matched to a gene. Per germline, CDR1 KGHDR and CDR2 SFDVKD. CDR3 coding DNA: TGTGCCACCAGTGGTACTAGCGGGAAGCGGGACAATGAGCAGTTCTTC. This gives the protein CATSGTSGKRDNEQFF.

This clonotype was seen a few times. The gene calls are TRBV20-1 and TRBJ2-5; D gene ambiguous. The V end lost 1 base, the J end lost 5 bases, and 14 bases lay between the germline ends. The CDR3 runs 14 residues. Germline lookup yields CDR1 DFQATT and CDR2 SNEGSKA (reference sequence). Here the CDR3 reads CSARVKQPAETQYF. The CDR3 DNA sequence: TGCAGTGCTAGAGTTAAACAGCCAGCGGAGACCCAGTACTTC.

This clonotype was picked up one time. V gene TRBV6-1 combines with J gene TRBJ1-2, with 8 bases identical to TRBD1. Germline V gene lookup returns CDR1 MNHNS and CDR2 SASEGT. V gave up 7 bases and J gave up 5 bases; unmatched junction bases: 6. This CDR3 is built from 13 residues. The CDR3 region has the DNA TGTGCCAGCAAGTCTGGACAGGGTTATGGCTACACCTTC. Translating it yields CASKSGQGYGYTF.

The chain employs TRBV7-8 and TRBJ2-6, with a tentative D call TRBD1 (6 bases). Per germline, CDR1 SGHVS and CDR2 FQNEAQ. The CDR3 has 15 amino acids. V lost 5 bases and J lost 2, with 10 bases in between. CDR3 sequence reads: CASSIQGTGANVLTF. For the CDR3, the DNA is TGTGCCAGCAGCATACAGGGAACTGGGGCCAACGTCCTGACTTTC.

This clonotype has ten or more counts. V gene TRBV18 combines with J gene TRBJ1-2; D call uncertain. V shed 3 bases and J shed 2 bases, with 13 bases lying between them. There are 15 residues in the CDR3. Per germline, CDR1 KGHSH and CDR2 LQKENI. The CDR3 spells CASSPSRSVNYGYTF. The CDR3 DNA reads TGTGCCAGCTCACCCTCTCGGAGTGTGAACTATGGCTACACCTTC.

The rearrangement links TRBV20-1 to TRBJ1-1; 7 nucleotides agree with TRBD1. V shed 0 bases and J 5 bases; nucleotides not matched to a gene: 6. This CDR3 contains 14 residues. Per germline, CDR1 DFQATT and CDR2 SNEGSKA (reference sequence). The CDR3 spells CSARDNRGGTEAFF. For the CDR3, the DNA is TGCAGTGCTAGAGATAACAGGGGTGGAACTGAAGCTTTCTTT.

This chain links TRBV30 with TRBJ1-2; D is perhaps TRBD1 (5 bases). The CDR3 runs 13 residues. Germline CDR1 is GTSNPN and CDR2 is SVGIG (reference sequence). The V and J ends lost 1 base and 3 bases respectively, with 9 bases between them. The CDR3 DNA reads as TGTGCCTGGAGTGGATCGGGACACTATGGCTACACCTTC. Translating it yields CAWSGSGHYGYTF.

This clonotype was counted between two and nine times. At one boundary the junction diverges from the germline segment, which might be a read error. The gene calls are TRBV4-3 and TRBJ2-5; 8 bases fit TRBD2. The CDR3 loop spans 17 amino acids. Germline V gives CDR1 LGHNA, CDR2 YSLEER. CDR3 coding DNA: TGTGCCAGCAGCCAAGTGTTCAAGCGGGGGATCCAAGAGACCCAGTACTTC. This encodes CASSQVFKRGIQETQYF.